This TCR beta chain was documented in a study of cytomegalovirus exposure and HLA in healthy donors. TCRdb's table, derived via immunoSEQ multiplex PCR, lists solely in-frame clones and lacks some. The profile shows some 130,000 clones, approximately 92% of them singletons. CDR1 is SGHNT and CDR2 is YENEEA in the germline V gene. V lost 5 bases to trimming and J lost 7 bases; unmatched junction nucleotides: 3. The CDR3 is made up of 12 amino acids. This clone appeared a single time. Sequencing was done on a sample of PBMCs. This receptor was taken from a woman between 18 and 29 years old in good health and CMV-seronegative. This chain joins TRBV11-3 and TRBJ2-3, with 7 bases lining up with TRBD1. CDR3 in amino acids: CASSTTGYTQYF. CDR3 DNA: TGTGCCAGCAGCACGACAGGGTATACGCAGTATTTT.